This paragraph reports one T cell receptor (beta chain). Study processing details: Quantification of nucleated cells was approximated via reference gene primer amplification. The method was immunoSEQ multiplex PCR; TCRdb's version includes in-frame clones alone and lacks a portion of them. V and J calls and clone size are copied from that table; D and trimming were computed from the DNA. The table records about 200,000 clones, about 84% of them present only once. These data originate in a study of blood T cell repertoires in COVID-19. Across the study: From the United States, Italy and Spain came samples of acute and convalescent COVID-19. PBMCs, B-cell-depleted T cells, or T cells were the source of the cDNA or gDNA that made up the material.

The V and J ends lost 3 bases and 7 bases respectively, with 17 bases between them. The CDR3 has 14 amino acids. Germline V lookup: CDR1 SGDLS, CDR2 YYNGEE. This rearrangement joins TRBV9 to TRBJ2-7; D is possibly TRBD1 (6 bases). The sequenced sample consisted of peripheral blood. This receptor was taken from a human donor in a cohort sampled during active COVID-19. This CDR3 is CASSAFRDMREQYF. In nucleotides, the CDR3 is TGTGCCAGCAGCGCATTCAGGGACATGAGGGAGCAGTACTTC.